The rows below give T cell receptor beta chains drawn from one sample of a study of read filtering for tumor transcriptome and immune sequencing. TCRdb recomputed calls from the reads with MiXCR, one row per CDR3 protein. Of 100,000 to 150,000 distinct CDR3 sequences detected, 10% to 15% appear once; the ten largest clones hold more than 9.5%. Sequencing was carried out using a population of CD138-negative cells sorted from bone marrow. The receptors come from a donor aged 40 or over with multiple myeloma. Both conserved end residues are trimmed from each CDR3.

>TRBJ2-1|TRBV19
ASSIDQGRSSYNEQF
>TRBJ2-3|TRBV29-1
SVVGRDRLTDTQY
>TRBJ2-1|TRBV29-1
SVEGGFSYNEQF
>TRBJ1-1|TRBV5-1
ASSSDGRQNTEAF
>TRBJ1-3|TRBV7-8
ASSLEHSRSGNTIY
>TRBJ1-4|TRBV19
ASSPTGGVELF
>TRBJ2-2|TRBV3-1
ASSQEWGTGELF
>TRBJ2-2|TRBV9
ASSFTSGGTTTGELF
>TRBJ2-3|TRBV7-2
ASSRGGGGLTDTQY
>TRBJ1-3|TRBV12-5
ASGIKDTIY
>TRBJ1-2|TRBV20-1
SARKDSTGYT
>TRBJ1-5|TRBV19
ASSPRTDSNQPQH
>TRBJ2-3|TRBV20-1
SADANTDTQY
>TRBJ2-1|TRBV7-7
ASSLGGVHNEQF
>TRBJ1-4|TRBV12-3/TRBV12-4
ASSNSANEELF
>TRBJ2-1|TRBV7-8
ASSHRDSSSYNEQF
>TRBJ2-5|TRBV29-1
SVGRQETLY
>TRBJ2-1|TRBV28
ASSPDASSYNEQF
>TRBJ2-2|TRBV6-2/TRBV6-3
ASSLGYAGELF
>TRBJ2-1|TRBV9
ASSVVLRGEQF
>TRBJ2-5|TRBV7-2
ASSFLGGGGGETQY